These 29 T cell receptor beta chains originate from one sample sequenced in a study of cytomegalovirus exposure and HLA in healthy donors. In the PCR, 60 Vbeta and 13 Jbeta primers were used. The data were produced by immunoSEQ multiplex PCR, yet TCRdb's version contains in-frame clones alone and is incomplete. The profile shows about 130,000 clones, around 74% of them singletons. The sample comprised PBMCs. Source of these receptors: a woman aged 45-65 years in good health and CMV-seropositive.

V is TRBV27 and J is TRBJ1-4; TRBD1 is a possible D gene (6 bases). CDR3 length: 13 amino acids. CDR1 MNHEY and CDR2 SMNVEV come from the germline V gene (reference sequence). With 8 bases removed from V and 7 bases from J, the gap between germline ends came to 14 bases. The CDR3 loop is CASGKGGGEKLFF. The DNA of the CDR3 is TGTGCCAGCGGGAAAGGGGGTGGTGAAAAACTGTTTTTT.

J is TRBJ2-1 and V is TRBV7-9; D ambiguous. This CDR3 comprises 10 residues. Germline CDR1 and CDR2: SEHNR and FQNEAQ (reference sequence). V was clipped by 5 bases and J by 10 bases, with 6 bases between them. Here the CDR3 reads CASSNGEQFF. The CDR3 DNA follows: TGTGCCAGCAGCAACGGGGAGCAGTTCTTC.

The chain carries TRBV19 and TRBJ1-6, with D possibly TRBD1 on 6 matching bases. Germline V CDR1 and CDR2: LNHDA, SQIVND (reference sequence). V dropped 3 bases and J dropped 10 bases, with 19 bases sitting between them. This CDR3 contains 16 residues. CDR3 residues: CASSISTGTEGSPLHF. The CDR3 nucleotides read TGTGCCAGTAGTATCTCAACAGGGACGGAAGGCTCACCCCTCCACTTT.

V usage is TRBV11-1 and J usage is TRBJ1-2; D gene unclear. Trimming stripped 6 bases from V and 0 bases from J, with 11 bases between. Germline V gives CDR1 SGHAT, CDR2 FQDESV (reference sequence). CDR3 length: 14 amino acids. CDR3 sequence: CASSPRSANYGYTF. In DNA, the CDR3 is TGTGCCAGCAGTCCTAGGTCGGCTAACTATGGCTACACCTTC. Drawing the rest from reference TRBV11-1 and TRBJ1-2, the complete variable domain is EAEVAQSPRYKITEKSQAVAFWCDPISGHATLYWYRQILGQGPELLVQFQDESVVDDSQLPKDRFSAERLKGVDSTLKIQPAELGDSAMYLCASSPRSANYGYTFGSGTRLTVV.

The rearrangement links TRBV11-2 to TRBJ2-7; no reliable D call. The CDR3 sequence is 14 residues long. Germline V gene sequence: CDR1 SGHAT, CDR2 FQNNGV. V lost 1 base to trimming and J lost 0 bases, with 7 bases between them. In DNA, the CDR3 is TGTGCCAGCAGCTTAGGCTACAGCTCCTACGAGCAGTACTTC. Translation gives CASSLGYSSYEQYF.

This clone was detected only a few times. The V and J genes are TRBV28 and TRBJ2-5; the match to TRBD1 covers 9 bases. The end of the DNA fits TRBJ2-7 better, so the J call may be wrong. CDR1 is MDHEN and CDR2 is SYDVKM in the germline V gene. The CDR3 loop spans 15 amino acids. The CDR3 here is CASKKPGQGRSEQYF. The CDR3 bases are TGTGCCAGCAAAAAACCGGGACAGGGTCGTTCCGAGCAGTACTTC.

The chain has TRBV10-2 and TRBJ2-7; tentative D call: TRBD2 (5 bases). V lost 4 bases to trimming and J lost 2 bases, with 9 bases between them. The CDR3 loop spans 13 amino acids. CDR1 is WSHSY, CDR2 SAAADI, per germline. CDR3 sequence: CASSGGPAYEQYF. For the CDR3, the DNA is TGCGCCAGCAGTGGAGGGCCCGCCTACGAGCAGTACTTC.

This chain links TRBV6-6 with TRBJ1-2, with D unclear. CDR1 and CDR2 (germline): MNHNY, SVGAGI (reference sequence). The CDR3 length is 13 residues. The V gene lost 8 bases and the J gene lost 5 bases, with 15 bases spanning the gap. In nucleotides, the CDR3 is TGTGCCAGCTCACAAGACTGGTGGTATGGCTACACCTTC. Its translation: CASSQDWWYGYTF.

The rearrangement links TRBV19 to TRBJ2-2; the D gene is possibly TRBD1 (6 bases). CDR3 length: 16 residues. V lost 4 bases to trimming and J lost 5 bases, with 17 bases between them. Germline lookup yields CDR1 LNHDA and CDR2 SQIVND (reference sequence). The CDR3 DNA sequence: TGTGCCAGTAGTAACAACAGGGCATCGGAAACCGGGGAGCTGTTTTTT. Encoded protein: CASSNNRASETGELFF.

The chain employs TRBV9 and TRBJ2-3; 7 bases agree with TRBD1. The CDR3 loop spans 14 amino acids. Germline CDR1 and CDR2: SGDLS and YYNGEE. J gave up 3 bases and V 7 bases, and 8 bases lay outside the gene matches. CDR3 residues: CASQRGRGTDTQYF. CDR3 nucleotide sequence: TGTGCCAGCCAGAGGGGCAGGGGGACAGATACGCAGTATTTT.

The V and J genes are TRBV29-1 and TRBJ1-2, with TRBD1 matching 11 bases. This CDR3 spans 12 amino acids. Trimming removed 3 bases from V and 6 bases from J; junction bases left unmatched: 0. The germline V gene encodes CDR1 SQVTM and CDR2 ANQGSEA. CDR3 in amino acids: CSVEGQGDGYTF. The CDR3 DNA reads TGCAGCGTTGAGGGACAGGGGGATGGCTACACCTTC.

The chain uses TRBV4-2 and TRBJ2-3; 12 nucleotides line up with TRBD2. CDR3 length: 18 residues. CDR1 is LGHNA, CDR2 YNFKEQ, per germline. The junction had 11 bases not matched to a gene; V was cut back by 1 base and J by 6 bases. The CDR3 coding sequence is TGTGCCAGCAGCCAAGCTCCCTCACTAGCGGGGGGTGGGGATACGCAGTATTTT. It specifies CASSQAPSLAGGGDTQYF.

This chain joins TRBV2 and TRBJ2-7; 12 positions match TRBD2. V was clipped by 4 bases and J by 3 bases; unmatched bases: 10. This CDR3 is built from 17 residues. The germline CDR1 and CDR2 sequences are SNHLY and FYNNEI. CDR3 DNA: TGTGCCAGCAGTGTTCGGACTAGCGGGGAACCCCTCTACGAGCAGTACTTC. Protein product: CASSVRTSGEPLYEQYF.

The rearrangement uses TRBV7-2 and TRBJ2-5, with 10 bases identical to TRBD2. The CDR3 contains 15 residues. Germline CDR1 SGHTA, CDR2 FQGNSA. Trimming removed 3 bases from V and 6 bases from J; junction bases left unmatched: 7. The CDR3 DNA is TGTGCCAGCAGCTTCAGCGGGGGGGCCGGAAAGACCCAGTACTTC. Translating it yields CASSFSGGAGKTQYF.

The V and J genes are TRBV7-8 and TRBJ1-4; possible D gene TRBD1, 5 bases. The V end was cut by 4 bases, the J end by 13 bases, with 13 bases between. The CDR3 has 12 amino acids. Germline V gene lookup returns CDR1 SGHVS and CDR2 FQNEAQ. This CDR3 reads CASSSRVGVLFF. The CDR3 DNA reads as TGTGCCAGCAGCTCCAGGGTGGGTGTACTGTTTTTT.

Here the CDR3 reads CASSLGRTSFSYEQYF. The CDR3 nucleotides read TGTGCCAGCAGCTTAGGTAGGACTAGTTTCTCCTACGAGCAGTACTTC. The chain has TRBV7-8 and TRBJ2-7, with 7 bases matching TRBD2. Germline CDR1 is SGHVS and CDR2 is FQNEAQ. The CDR3 consists of 16 residues. The V and J ends lost 1 base and 0 bases, in that order; junction bases with no gene match: 6.

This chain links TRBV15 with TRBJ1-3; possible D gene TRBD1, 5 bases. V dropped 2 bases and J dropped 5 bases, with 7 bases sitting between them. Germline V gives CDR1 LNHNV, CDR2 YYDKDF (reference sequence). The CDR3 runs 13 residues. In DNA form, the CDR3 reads TGTGCCACCAGCAGACCAGGGAGAAACACCATATATTTT. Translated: CATSRPGRNTIYF.

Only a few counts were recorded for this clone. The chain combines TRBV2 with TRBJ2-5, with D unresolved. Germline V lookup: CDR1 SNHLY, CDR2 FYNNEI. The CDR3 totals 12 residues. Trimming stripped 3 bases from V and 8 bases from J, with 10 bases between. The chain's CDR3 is CASSDRSDTQYF. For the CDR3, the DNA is TGTGCCAGCAGTGACAGGTCAGACACCCAGTACTTC.

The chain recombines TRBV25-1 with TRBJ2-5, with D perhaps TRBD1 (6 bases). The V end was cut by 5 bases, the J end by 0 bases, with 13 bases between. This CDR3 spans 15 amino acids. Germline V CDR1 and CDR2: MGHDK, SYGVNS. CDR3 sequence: CASSQTGTHQETQYF. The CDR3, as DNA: TGTGCCAGCAGTCAGACCGGGACACACCAAGAGACCCAGTACTTC.

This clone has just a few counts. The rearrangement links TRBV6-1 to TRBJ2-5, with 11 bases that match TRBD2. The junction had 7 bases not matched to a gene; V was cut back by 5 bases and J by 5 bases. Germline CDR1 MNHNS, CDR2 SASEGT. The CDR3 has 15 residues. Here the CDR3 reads CASSPASGGQETQYF. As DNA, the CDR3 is TGTGCCAGCAGTCCAGCTAGCGGGGGGCAGGAGACCCAGTACTTC.

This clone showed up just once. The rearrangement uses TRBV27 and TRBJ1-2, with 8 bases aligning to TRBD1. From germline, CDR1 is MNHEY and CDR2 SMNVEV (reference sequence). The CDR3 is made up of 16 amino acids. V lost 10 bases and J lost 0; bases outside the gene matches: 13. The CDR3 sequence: CATRRPGQGANYGYTF. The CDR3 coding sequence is TGTGCCACCCGACGCCCCGGACAGGGAGCTAACTATGGCTACACCTTC.

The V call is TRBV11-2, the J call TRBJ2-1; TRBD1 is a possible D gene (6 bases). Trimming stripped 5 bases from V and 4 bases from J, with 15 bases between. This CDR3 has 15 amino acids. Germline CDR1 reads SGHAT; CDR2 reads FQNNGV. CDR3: CASSQGQGRYNEQFF. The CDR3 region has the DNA TGTGCCAGCAGCCAGGGGCAGGGAAGATACAATGAGCAGTTCTTC.

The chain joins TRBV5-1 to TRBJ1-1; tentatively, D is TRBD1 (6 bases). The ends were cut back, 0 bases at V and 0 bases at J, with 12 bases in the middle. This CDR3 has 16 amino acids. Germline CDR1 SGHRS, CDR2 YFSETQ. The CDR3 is CASSLVAGVMNTEAFF. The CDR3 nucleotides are TGCGCCAGCAGCTTGGTGGCAGGGGTTATGAACACTGAAGCTTTCTTT.

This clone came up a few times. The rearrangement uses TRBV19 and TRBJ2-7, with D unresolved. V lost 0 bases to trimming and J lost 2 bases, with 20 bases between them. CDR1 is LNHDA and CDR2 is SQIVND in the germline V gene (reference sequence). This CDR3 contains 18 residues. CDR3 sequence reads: CASSIESAPTSPTYEQYF. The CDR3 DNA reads TGTGCCAGTAGTATAGAATCCGCCCCGACTTCTCCGACCTACGAGCAGTACTTC.

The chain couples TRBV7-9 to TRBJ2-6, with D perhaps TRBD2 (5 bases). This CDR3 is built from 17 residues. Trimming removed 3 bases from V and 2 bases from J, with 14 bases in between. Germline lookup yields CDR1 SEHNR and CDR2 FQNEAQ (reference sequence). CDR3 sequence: CASSLSASGAGANVLTF. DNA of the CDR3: TGTGCCAGCAGCTTGAGTGCGAGCGGCGCTGGGGCCAACGTCCTGACTTTC.

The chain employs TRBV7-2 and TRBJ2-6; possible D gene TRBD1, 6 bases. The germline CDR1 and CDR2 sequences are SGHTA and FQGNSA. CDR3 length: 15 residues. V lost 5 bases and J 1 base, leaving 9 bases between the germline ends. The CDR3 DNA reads TGTGCCAGCAGCGTACAGGGATCTGGGGCCAACGTCCTGACTTTC. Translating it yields CASSVQGSGANVLTF.

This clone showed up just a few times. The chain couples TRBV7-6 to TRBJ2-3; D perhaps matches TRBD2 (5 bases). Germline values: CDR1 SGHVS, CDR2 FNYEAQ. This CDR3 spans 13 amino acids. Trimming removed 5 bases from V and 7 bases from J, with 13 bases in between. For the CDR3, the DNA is TGTGCCAGCAGCCACCCCGGGGTAAATACGCAGTATTTT. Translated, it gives CASSHPGVNTQYF. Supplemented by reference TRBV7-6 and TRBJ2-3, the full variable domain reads GAGVSQSPRYKVTKRGQDVALRCDPISGHVSLYWYRQALGQGPEFLTYFNYEAQQDKSGLPNDRFSAERPEGSISTLTIQRTEQRDSAMYRCASSHPGVNTQYFGPGTRLTVL.

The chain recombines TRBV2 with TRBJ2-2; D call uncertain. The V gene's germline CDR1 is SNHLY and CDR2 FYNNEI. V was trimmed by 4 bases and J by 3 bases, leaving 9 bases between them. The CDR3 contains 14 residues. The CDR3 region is CASSALTDTGELFF. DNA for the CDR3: TGTGCCAGCAGTGCCCTTACGGACACCGGGGAGCTGTTTTTT.

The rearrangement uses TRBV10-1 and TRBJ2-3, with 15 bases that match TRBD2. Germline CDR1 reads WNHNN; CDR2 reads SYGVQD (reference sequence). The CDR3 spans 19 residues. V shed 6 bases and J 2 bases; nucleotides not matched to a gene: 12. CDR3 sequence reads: CASSDEPGLAGGITDTQYF. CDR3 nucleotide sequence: TGCGCCAGCAGCGATGAACCGGGACTAGCGGGGGGAATCACAGATACGCAGTATTTT.